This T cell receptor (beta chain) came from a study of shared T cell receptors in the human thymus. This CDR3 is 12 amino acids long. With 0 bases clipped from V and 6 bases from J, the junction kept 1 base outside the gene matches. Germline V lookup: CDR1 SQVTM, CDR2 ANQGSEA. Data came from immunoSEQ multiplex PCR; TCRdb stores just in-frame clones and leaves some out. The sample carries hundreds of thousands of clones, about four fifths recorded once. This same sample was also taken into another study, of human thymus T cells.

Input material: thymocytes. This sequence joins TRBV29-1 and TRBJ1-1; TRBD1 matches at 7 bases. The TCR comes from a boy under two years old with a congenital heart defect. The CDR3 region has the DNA TGCAGCGTTGAAGAAAGGGGGCCTGAAGCTTTCTTT. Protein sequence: CSVEERGPEAFF. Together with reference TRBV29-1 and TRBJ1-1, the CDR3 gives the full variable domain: SAVISQKPSRDICQRGTSLTIQCQVDSQVTMMFWYRQQPGQSLTLIATANQGSEATYESGFVIDKFPISRPNLTFSTLTVSNMSPEDSSIYLCSVEERGPEAFFGQGTRLTVV.